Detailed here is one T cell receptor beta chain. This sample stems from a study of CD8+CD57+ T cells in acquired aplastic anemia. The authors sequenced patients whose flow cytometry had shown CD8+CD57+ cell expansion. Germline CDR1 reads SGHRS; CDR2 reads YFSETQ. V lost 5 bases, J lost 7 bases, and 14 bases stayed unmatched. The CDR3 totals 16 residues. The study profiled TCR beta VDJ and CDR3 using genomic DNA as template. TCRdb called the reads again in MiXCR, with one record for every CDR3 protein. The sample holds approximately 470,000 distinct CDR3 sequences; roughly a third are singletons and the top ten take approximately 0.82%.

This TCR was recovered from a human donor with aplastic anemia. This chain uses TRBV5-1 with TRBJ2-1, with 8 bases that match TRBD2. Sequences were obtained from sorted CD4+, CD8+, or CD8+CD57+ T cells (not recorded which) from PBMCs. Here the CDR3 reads CASSSEAGAANNEQFF. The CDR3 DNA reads TGCGCCAGCAGTTCAGAAGCGGGAGCTGCGAATAATGAGCAGTTCTTC. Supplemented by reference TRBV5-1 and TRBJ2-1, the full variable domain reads KAGVTQTPRYLIKTRGQQVTLSCSPISGHRSVSWYQQTPGQGLQFLFEYFSETQRNKGNFPGRFSGRQFSNSRSEMNVSTLELGDSALYLCASSSEAGAANNEQFFGPGTRLTVL.